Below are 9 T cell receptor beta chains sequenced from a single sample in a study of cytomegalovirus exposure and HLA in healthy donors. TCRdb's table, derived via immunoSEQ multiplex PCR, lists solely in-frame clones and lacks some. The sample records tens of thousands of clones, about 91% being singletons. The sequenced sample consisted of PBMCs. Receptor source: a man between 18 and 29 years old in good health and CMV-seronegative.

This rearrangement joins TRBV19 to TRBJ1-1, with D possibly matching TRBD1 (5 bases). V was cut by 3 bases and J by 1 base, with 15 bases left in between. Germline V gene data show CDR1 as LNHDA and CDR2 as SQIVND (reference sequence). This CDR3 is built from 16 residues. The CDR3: CASSIFVGQANTEAFF. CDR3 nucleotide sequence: TGTGCCAGTAGTATCTTCGTCGGACAAGCGAACACTGAAGCTTTCTTT.

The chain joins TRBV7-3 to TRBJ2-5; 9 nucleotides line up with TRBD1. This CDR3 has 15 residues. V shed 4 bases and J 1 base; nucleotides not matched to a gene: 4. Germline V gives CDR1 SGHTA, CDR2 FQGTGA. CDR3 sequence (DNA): TGTGCCAGCAGCTCCGGGACAGGGCCCCAAGAGACCCAGTACTTC. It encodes CASSSGTGPQETQYF. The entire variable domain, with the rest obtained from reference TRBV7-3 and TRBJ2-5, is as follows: GAGVSQTPSNKVTEKGKYVELRCDPISGHTALYWYRQSLGQGPEFLIYFQGTGAADDSGLPNDRFFAVRPEGSVSTLKIQRTERGDSAVYLCASSSGTGPQETQYFGPGTRLLVL.

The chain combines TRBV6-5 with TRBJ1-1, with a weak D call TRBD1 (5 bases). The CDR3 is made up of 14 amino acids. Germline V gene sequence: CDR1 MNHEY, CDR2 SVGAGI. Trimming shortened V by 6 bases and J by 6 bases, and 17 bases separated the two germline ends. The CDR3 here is CASSPETRGAEAFF. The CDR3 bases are TGTGCCAGCAGCCCGGAAACAAGGGGCGCTGAAGCTTTCTTT.

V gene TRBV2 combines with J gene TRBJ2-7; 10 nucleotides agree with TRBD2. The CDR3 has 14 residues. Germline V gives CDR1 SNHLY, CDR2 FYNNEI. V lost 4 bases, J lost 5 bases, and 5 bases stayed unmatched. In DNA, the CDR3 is TGTGCCAGCAGTGCTAGCGGGAGAGGACACGAGCAGTACTTC. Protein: CASSASGRGHEQYF. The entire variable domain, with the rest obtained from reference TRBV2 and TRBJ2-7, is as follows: EPEVTQTPSHQVTQMGQEVILRCVPISNHLYFYWYRQILGQKVEFLVSFYNNEISEKSEIFDDQFSVERPDGSNFTLKIRSTKLEDSAMYFCASSASGRGHEQYFGPGTRLTVT.

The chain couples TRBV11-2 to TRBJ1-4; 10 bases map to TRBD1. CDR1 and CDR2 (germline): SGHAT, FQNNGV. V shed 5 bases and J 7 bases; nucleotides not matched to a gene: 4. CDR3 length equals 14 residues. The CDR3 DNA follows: TGTGCCAGCAGCCGGGACAGGGGAAGTGAAAAACTGTTTTTT. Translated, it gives CASSRDRGSEKLFF.

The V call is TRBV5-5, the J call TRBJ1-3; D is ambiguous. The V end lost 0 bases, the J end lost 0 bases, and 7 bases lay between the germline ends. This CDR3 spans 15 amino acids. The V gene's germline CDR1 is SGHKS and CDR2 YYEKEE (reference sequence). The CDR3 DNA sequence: TGTGCCAGCAGCTTGGGAACTCACTCTGGAAACACCATATATTTT. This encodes CASSLGTHSGNTIYF.

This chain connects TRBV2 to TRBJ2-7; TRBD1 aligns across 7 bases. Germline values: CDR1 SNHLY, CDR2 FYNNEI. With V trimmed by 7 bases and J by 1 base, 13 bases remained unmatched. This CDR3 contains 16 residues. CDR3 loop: CASMRNRDSSSYEQYF. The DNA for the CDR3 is TGTGCCAGCATGAGAAACAGGGACAGTTCATCCTACGAGCAGTACTTC.

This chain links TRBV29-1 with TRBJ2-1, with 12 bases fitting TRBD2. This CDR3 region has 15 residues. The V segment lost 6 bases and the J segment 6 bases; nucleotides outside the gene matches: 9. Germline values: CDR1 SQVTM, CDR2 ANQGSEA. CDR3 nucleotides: TGCAGCGTCGCCCAGACTAGCGGGAGACCCAATGAGCAGTTCTTC. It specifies CSVAQTSGRPNEQFF.

The CDR3 loop is CASSGGTGFTEAFF. The CDR3 DNA sequence: TGTGCCAGCAGCGGGGGTACAGGGTTCACTGAAGCTTTCTTT. The V and J genes are TRBV9 and TRBJ1-1, with a possible D match to TRBD1 (6 bases). V dropped 3 bases and J dropped 4 bases, with 13 bases sitting between them. The CDR3 is made up of 14 amino acids. The V gene's germline CDR1 is SGDLS and CDR2 YYNGEE.